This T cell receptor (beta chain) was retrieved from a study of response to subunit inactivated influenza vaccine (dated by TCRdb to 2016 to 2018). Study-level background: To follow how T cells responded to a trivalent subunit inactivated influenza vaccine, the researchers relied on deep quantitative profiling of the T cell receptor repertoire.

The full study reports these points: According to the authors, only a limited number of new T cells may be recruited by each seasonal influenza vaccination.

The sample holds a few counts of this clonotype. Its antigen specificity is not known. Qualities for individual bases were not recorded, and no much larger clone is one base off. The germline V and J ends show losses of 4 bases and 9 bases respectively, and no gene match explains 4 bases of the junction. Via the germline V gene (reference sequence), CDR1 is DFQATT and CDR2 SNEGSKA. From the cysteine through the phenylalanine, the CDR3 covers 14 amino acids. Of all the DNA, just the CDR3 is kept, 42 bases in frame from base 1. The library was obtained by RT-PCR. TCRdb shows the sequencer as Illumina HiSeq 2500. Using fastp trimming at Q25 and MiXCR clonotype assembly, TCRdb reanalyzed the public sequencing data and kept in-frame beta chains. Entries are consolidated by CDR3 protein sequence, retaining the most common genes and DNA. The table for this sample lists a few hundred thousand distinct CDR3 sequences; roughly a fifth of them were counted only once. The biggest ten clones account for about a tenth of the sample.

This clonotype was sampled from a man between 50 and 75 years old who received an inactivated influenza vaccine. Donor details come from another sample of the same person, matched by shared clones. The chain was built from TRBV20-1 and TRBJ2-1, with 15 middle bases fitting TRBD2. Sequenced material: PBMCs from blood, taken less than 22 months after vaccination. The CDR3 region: CSATGLAGGREQFF. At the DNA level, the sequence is TGCAGTGCTACGGGACTAGCGGGAGGACGTGAGCAGTTCTTC.